The clone carrying this TCR beta chain was observed a single time. The record originates from a study of blood T cell repertoires in COVID-19. In the study overall: There were acute and convalescent COVID-19 samples, and they came from the United States, Italy and Spain. PBMCs, B-cell-depleted T cells, or T cells were the source of the cDNA or gDNA that made up the material.

The V segment lost 6 bases and the J segment 4 bases; nucleotides outside the gene matches: 6. The CDR3 sequence is 14 residues long. CDR1 and CDR2 (germline): LNHDA, SQIVND (reference sequence). Original processing notes: From reference gene primer amplification, estimates of nucleated cell counts were derived. Sequencing was performed with immunoSEQ multiplex PCR; in TCRdb, only in-frame clones are kept and a portion is missing. Clonal size and the V and J genes are those of that table, whereas D and trimming came from the DNA. The sample consists of a few hundred thousand clones, around four fifths of them appearing once.

The material sequenced was peripheral blood. The J gene is TRBJ2-3, the V gene TRBV19; 8 bases match TRBD2. The TCR comes from a man in his 60s who had recovered from COVID-19. CDR3 in DNA: TGTGCCAGTAGCCAGAGCGGGAGTCCAGATACGCAGTATTTT. Translating it yields CASSQSGSPDTQYF.